The next 17 T cell receptor beta chains were all read from a single sample in a study of blood T cell repertoires in COVID-19. Clones were sequenced by immunoSEQ multiplex PCR, and TCRdb holds only the in-frame ones, with some missing. This sample has some 300,000 clones, with 90% found just once. Source material: peripheral blood. The receptors originated from a woman aged 40 to 50 with COVID-19, enrolled during active disease.

The chain employs TRBV18 and TRBJ1-4; 7 bases are a match to TRBD1. CDR3 length equals 15 residues. Unmatched junction bases numbered 4, after V lost 3 bases and J lost 3 bases. Germline CDR1 KGHSH, CDR2 LQKENI. CDR3 loop: CASSPQQGSNEKLFF. The CDR3 DNA reads as TGTGCCAGCTCACCTCAACAGGGGTCTAATGAAAAACTGTTTTTT.

The chain joins TRBV6-1 to TRBJ1-2; D is unresolved. Trimming pared 0 bases from V and 2 bases from J, leaving 4 bases between. CDR1 and CDR2 (germline): MNHNS, SASEGT. The CDR3 is 13 residues long. CDR3 sequence: CASSEAQNYGYTF. In DNA form, the CDR3 reads TGTGCCAGCAGTGAAGCGCAGAACTATGGCTACACCTTC.

The V and J genes are TRBV7-2 and TRBJ2-1, with 13 bases lining up with TRBD2. V lost 4 bases and J lost 9; bases outside the gene matches: 6. The CDR3 totals 15 residues. The germline gives CDR1 SGHTA, CDR2 FQGNSA. In DNA form, the CDR3 reads TGTGCCAGCAGCTCTACTAGCGGGAGGGATGTTGAGCAGTTCTTC. Translation: CASSSTSGRDVEQFF.

The chain combines TRBV7-2 with TRBJ1-1; possible D gene TRBD1, 5 bases. V lost 1 base to trimming and J lost 5 bases, with 14 bases between them. CDR1 and CDR2 (germline): SGHTA, FQGNSA. The CDR3 is 15 residues long. Here the CDR3 reads CASSLGLRVGTEAFF. Here the CDR3 DNA reads TGTGCCAGCAGCTTAGGGCTCAGGGTGGGGACTGAAGCTTTCTTT.

The chain recombines TRBV7-6 with TRBJ2-7; D may be TRBD2 (7 bases). V was cut by 5 bases and J by 0 bases, with 14 bases left in between. This CDR3 spans 15 amino acids. Germline-derived CDR1 and CDR2 are SGHVS and FNYEAQ. The CDR3 here is CASSRGGQSSYEQYF. The DNA for the CDR3 is TGTGCCAGCAGCCGCGGGGGCCAGAGCTCCTACGAGCAGTACTTC. Using reference TRBV7-6 and TRBJ2-7 for the parts outside the CDR3, the full variable domain is GAGVSQSPRYKVTKRGQDVALRCDPISGHVSLYWYRQALGQGPEFLTYFNYEAQQDKSGLPNDRFSAERPEGSISTLTIQRTEQRDSAMYRCASSRGGQSSYEQYFGPGTRLTVT.

The chain uses TRBV2 and TRBJ1-4; 7 bases agree with TRBD1. Trimming took 3 bases from V and 3 from J; bases not matched to a gene: 4. The CDR3 has 15 amino acids. The germline gives CDR1 SNHLY, CDR2 FYNNEI. The CDR3 region has the DNA TGTGCCAGCAGTGACGCCGGGACAGCTAATGAAAAACTGTTTTTT. Protein sequence: CASSDAGTANEKLFF.

The chain carries TRBV24-1 and TRBJ2-2, with 10 bases fitting TRBD1. Germline CDR1 reads KGHDR; CDR2 reads SFDVKD. J gave up 7 bases and V 4 bases, and 8 bases lay outside the gene matches. The CDR3 loop spans 16 amino acids. The CDR3 DNA is TGTGCCACCAGTGACTCTGGACAGGGGGGATTCGGGGAGCTGTTTTTT. Translating gives CATSDSGQGGFGELFF.

V usage is TRBV7-9 and J usage is TRBJ1-2, with D possibly being TRBD1 (6 bases). The V end was cut by 8 bases, the J end by 4 bases, with 17 bases between. The CDR3 covers 14 residues. Germline CDR1 is SEHNR and CDR2 is FQNEAQ (reference sequence). CDR3 nucleotide sequence: TGTGCCAGCGTGTTTAGTGGGGGCCCCTATGGCTACACCTTC. Its protein product is CASVFSGGPYGYTF.

The rearrangement links TRBV10-3 to TRBJ2-7; 10 positions match TRBD2. Germline values: CDR1 ENHRY, CDR2 SYGVKD. V shed 4 bases and J 4 bases; nucleotides not matched to a gene: 1. The CDR3 consists of 13 residues. Here the CDR3 DNA reads TGTGCCATCAGTGGGGGACTAGCGTACGAGCAGTACTTC. Its translation: CAISGGLAYEQYF.

This chain joins TRBV11-1 and TRBJ1-1; 12 bases fit TRBD1. CDR3 size: 15 residues. CDR1 is SGHAT, CDR2 FQDESV, per germline (reference sequence). The V segment lost 4 bases and the J segment 5 bases; nucleotides outside the gene matches: 5. The CDR3 region has the DNA TGTGCCAGCAGCTCTGGGACAGGGGGCGTAACTGAAGCTTTCTTT. Amino acids: CASSSGTGGVTEAFF. The variable domain in full, completed from reference TRBV11-1 and TRBJ1-1, reads EAEVAQSPRYKITEKSQAVAFWCDPISGHATLYWYRQILGQGPELLVQFQDESVVDDSQLPKDRFSAERLKGVDSTLKIQPAELGDSAMYLCASSSGTGGVTEAFFGQGTRLTVV.

The chain couples TRBV5-4 to TRBJ1-2; 7 bases align to TRBD1. Trimming removed 3 bases from V and 1 base from J; junction bases left unmatched: 3. The CDR3 contains 14 residues. The germline V gene encodes CDR1 SGHNT and CDR2 YYREEE (reference sequence). CDR3 nucleotides: TGTGCCAGCAGCTATTCAGGGGGTAACTATGGCTACACCTTC. Its translation is CASSYSGGNYGYTF.

The chain couples TRBV28 to TRBJ1-3; maybe TRBD1 (6 bases). The germline CDR1 and CDR2 sequences are MDHEN and SYDVKM. The length of the CDR3 is 14 residues. Trimming left V 5 bases short and J 5 bases short, with 13 bases between. The CDR3 DNA follows: TGTGCCAGCAGTCTACAGGGTGATAGAAACACCATATATTTT. Protein: CASSLQGDRNTIYF.

Of note for this clone: Other DNA sequences from this sample encode an identical CDR3 as well. V gene TRBV25-1 combines with J gene TRBJ1-2, with D unclear. This CDR3 has 11 amino acids. The germline CDR1 and CDR2 sequences are MGHDK and SYGVNS. Trimming took off 2 bases at V and 5 bases at J, with 3 bases between the two ends. This chain's CDR3 is CASSEAYGYTF. The CDR3 DNA reads TGTGCCAGCAGTGAAGCGTATGGCTACACCTTC.

The V and J genes are TRBV7-2 and TRBJ1-4; D possibly corresponds to TRBD1 (5 bases). The CDR3 contains 14 residues. V was trimmed by 5 bases and J by 5 bases, leaving 12 bases between them. The V gene's germline CDR1 is SGHTA and CDR2 FQGNSA. This chain's CDR3 is CASSHGGANEKLFF. CDR3 in DNA: TGTGCCAGCAGCCACGGGGGAGCGAATGAAAAACTGTTTTTT. Full variable domain (rest looked up from reference TRBV7-2 and TRBJ1-4): GAGVSQSPSNKVTEKGKDVELRCDPISGHTALYWYRQSLGQGLEFLIYFQGNSAPDKSGLPSDRFSAERTGGSVSTLTIQRTQQEDSAVYLCASSHGGANEKLFFGSGTQLSVL.

The sample holds one count of this clone. The chain carries TRBV7-2 and TRBJ2-1, with D perhaps TRBD2 (7 bases). In germline, CDR1 is SGHTA, CDR2 FQGNSA. V was pared by 2 bases and J by 12 bases, with 14 bases between. The CDR3 has 13 amino acids. DNA for the CDR3: TGTGCCAGCAGCTTACGAGGGGGGGCAAGGCAGTTCTTC. Residues: CASSLRGGARQFF.

This clone has just a few counts. The chain joins TRBV6-2 or TRBV6-3 to TRBJ2-5; 8 positions match TRBD2. Trimming removed 5 bases from V and 4 bases from J; junction bases left unmatched: 9. Germline CDR1 is MNHEY and CDR2 is SVGEGT. The CDR3 has 15 amino acids. CDR3 in DNA: TGTGCCAGCAGTCTGGGTGAGCGGGAGACAGAGACCCAGTACTTC. Translated: CASSLGERETETQYF.

The chain uses TRBV9 and TRBJ2-3; 7 bases line up with TRBD1. CDR1 and CDR2 from the germline V gene are SGDLS and YYNGEE. The CDR3 is made up of 16 amino acids. V gave up 4 bases and J gave up 6 bases; unmatched junction bases: 14. The CDR3 sequence: CASSPYRDSNWDTQYF. In nucleotides, the CDR3 is TGTGCCAGCAGCCCTTACCGGGACAGCAACTGGGATACGCAGTATTTT.